One and the same sample provided the 11 T cell receptor beta chains below, sequenced in a study of T cell clonotyping in hematopoietic cell transplantation. Here immunoSEQ multiplex PCR was the method, and the copy in TCRdb shows in-frame clones only, minus some. The repertoire holds 60,000 to 75,000 clones, with around 94% as singletons. Material: peripheral blood mononuclear cells. These receptors were obtained from a man aged 50-60 years in good health. Some clones in this sample may be carry-over from other donors' samples.

The rearrangement uses TRBV4-3 and TRBJ2-2, with 8 nucleotides matching TRBD2. The germline gives CDR1 LGHNA, CDR2 YSLEER. V lost 1 base, J lost 4 bases, and 5 bases stayed unmatched. The CDR3 length is 16 residues. The CDR3 DNA is TGCGCCAGCAGCCAAGCCACTAGCGGAGGCACCGGGGAGCTGTTTTTT. It yields the protein CASSQATSGGTGELFF.

The chain employs TRBV5-1 and TRBJ1-1; possibly TRBD1 for D (5 bases). V dropped 3 bases and J dropped 0 bases, with 15 bases sitting between them. The length of the CDR3 is 16 residues. Germline CDR1 is SGHRS and CDR2 is YFSETQ. CDR3 amino acids: CASSSLMGPLNTEAFF. The CDR3 bases are TGCGCCAGCAGCTCGCTTATGGGACCGTTGAACACTGAAGCTTTCTTT.

The rearrangement links TRBV28 to TRBJ2-7; a possible D gene is TRBD2 (6 bases). The V and J ends lost 7 bases and 2 bases respectively, with 9 bases between them. The length of the CDR3 is 12 residues. Germline CDR1 MDHEN, CDR2 SYDVKM. CDR3 nucleotides: TGTGCCAGCATCGGCGGGGCCTACGAGCAGTACTTC. This codes for CASIGGAYEQYF.

The CDR3 DNA reads as TGTGCCAGCCGGACAGGGGGAGTAAACGAGCAGTACTTC. Protein sequence: CASRTGGVNEQYF. The chain recombines TRBV27 with TRBJ2-7; 10 bases match TRBD1. This CDR3 has 13 residues. Germline V gives CDR1 MNHEY, CDR2 SMNVEV (reference sequence). V gave up 8 bases and J gave up 5 bases; unmatched junction bases: 6.

J is TRBJ2-7 and V is TRBV7-9; D perhaps matches TRBD2 (6 bases). In germline, CDR1 is SEHNR, CDR2 FQNEAQ (reference sequence). This CDR3 has 14 amino acids. Between the trimmed V and J ends, which lost 3 bases and 5 bases, there was a span of 14 bases. The CDR3: CASSLGGTWDEQYF. The CDR3 DNA reads TGTGCCAGCAGCTTGGGCGGGACCTGGGACGAGCAGTACTTC.

The chain has TRBV14 and TRBJ2-1; D uncertain. The CDR3 runs 14 residues. The germline gives CDR1 SGHDN, CDR2 FVKESK. Deletions cut 0 bases from V and 4 bases from J, with 7 bases between. The CDR3 DNA is TGTGCCAGCAGCCAAGAACACGGGTACAATGAGCAGTTCTTC. It yields the protein CASSQEHGYNEQFF.

The chain carries TRBV5-5 and TRBJ2-7; D remains unclear. The germline gives CDR1 SGHKS, CDR2 YYEKEE (reference sequence). V shed 3 bases and J shed 0 bases, with 7 bases lying between them. The CDR3 is 13 residues long. CDR3 region: CASSWVPSYEQYF. CDR3 DNA: TGTGCCAGCAGCTGGGTCCCCTCCTACGAGCAGTACTTC.

The genes are TRBV6-5 and TRBJ1-1; no definite D call. Trimming removed 0 bases from V and 1 base from J, with 6 bases in between. CDR1 MNHEY and CDR2 SVGAGI come from the germline V gene. The CDR3 contains 14 residues. The DNA for the CDR3 is TGTGCCAGCAGTTACTCGAAAAGGAACACTGAAGCTTTCTTT. Residues: CASSYSKRNTEAFF.

The chain links TRBV19 to TRBJ1-2; 7 bases fit TRBD1. The V gene's germline CDR1 is LNHDA and CDR2 SQIVND (reference sequence). V shed 7 bases, J shed 0 bases, and the junction held 8 bases outside the gene matches. The CDR3 totals 15 residues. The DNA of the CDR3 is TGTGCCAGTACCCCAGGGGGGGAAGCTAACTATGGCTACACCTTC. It translates to CASTPGGEANYGYTF.

The chain uses TRBV7-9 and TRBJ1-2; D is uncertain. The CDR3 length is 16 residues. V dropped 2 bases and J dropped 5 bases, with 18 bases sitting between them. Germline CDR1 reads SEHNR; CDR2 reads FQNEAQ (reference sequence). CDR3 in amino acids: CASSLIVLADLYGYTF. The CDR3 DNA is TGTGCCAGCAGCTTAATAGTTTTGGCAGACCTTTATGGCTACACCTTC.

The V call is TRBV11-3, the J call TRBJ1-5, with 9 bases identical to TRBD1. After removal of 3 bases from V and 7 bases from J, the junction contained 4 bases not matched to a gene. The CDR3 consists of 14 residues. CDR1 SGHNT and CDR2 YENEEA come from the germline V gene. The CDR3 DNA reads TGTGCCAGCAGCTTCACAGGGGGCACGCAGCCCCAGCATTTT. This gives the protein CASSFTGGTQPQHF.